This paragraph reports one T cell receptor beta chain. Its matching antigen is unknown. The data stem from a study of cytomegalovirus exposure and HLA in healthy donors. The PCR employed 60 Vbeta primers together with 13 Jbeta primers. Sequenced by immunoSEQ multiplex PCR; TCRdb stores in-frame clones only, minus some. The sample comprises 120,000 or so clones, roughly 80% of which are singletons, and approximately 0.22% rests with the top ten. Findings and limits, study-wide: V- and J-gene trimming of TCR beta was linked (in a later analysis) to a missense DCLRE1C variant. In a later analysis, most CMV-associated TCR beta chains appeared HLA-restricted.

CDR1 and CDR2 from the germline V gene are SGDLS and YYNGEE. J lost 7 bases, V lost 0 bases, and 8 bases had no gene match. The CDR3 has 15 amino acids. This clonotype was obtained from a man over 45 in good health and CMV-seronegative. Sequencing was carried out using PBMCs. The chain joins TRBV9 to TRBJ2-7; TRBD2 agrees at 9 bases. CDR3 bases: TGTGCCAGCAGCGTAGCGGGGGGCGGGAGGGATGAGCAGTACTTC. Amino acid sequence: CASSVAGGGRDEQYF.